What follows are 30 T cell receptor beta chains derived from one specimen sequenced in a study of glioma-infiltrating T cells after dendritic cell vaccination. Time point in this sample: after dendritic cell vaccination, including at tumor progression/relapse. Method: immunoSEQ multiplex PCR; TCRdb's copy keeps in-frame clones and lacks some. The sample consists of fewer than 95,000 clones, around 85% of them appearing once. Sequences were derived from blood, sampled after dendritic cell vaccination. All receptors derive from a human donor with glioblastoma.

The chain carries TRBV7-9 and TRBJ2-2, with D perhaps matching TRBD1 (7 bases). The ends were cut back, 5 bases at V and 1 base at J, with 14 bases in the middle. Germline CDR1 and CDR2: SEHNR and FQNEAQ (reference sequence). CDR3 length: 16 residues. CDR3 loop: CASSPRGAKNTGELFF. The DNA of the CDR3 is TGTGCCAGCAGCCCCAGGGGGGCCAAGAACACCGGGGAGCTGTTTTTT.

V and J are TRBV9 and TRBJ1-4, with TRBD1 matching 10 bases. This CDR3 has 15 amino acids. Per the germline V gene, CDR1 is SGDLS and CDR2 is YYNGEE. Trimming took 4 bases from V and 7 from J; bases not matched to a gene: 7. DNA of the CDR3: TGTGCCAGCAGCCCGTCCGGGACAGGGGTTGAAAAACTGTTTTTT. It encodes CASSPSGTGVEKLFF.

This clone was recorded once. The V call is TRBV5-1, the J call TRBJ2-2; D remains ambiguous. The CDR3 length is 15 residues. Germline CDR1 SGHRS, CDR2 YFSETQ. The V end lost 0 bases, the J end lost 6 bases, and 12 bases lay between the germline ends. The CDR3 coding sequence is TGCGCCAGCAGCTTGGAGCCCGGAGAGGCCGGGGAGCTGTTTTTT. Translation: CASSLEPGEAGELFF.

This chain joins TRBV15 and TRBJ2-1, with 13 bases fitting TRBD2. This CDR3 region has 18 residues. Trimming removed 9 bases from V and 0 bases from J; junction bases left unmatched: 11. The germline V gene encodes CDR1 LNHNV and CDR2 YYDKDF (reference sequence). For the CDR3, the DNA is TGTGCCACGGATGGGACTAGCGGGGTCCCGAGCTCCTACAATGAGCAGTTCTTC. Amino acids: CATDGTSGVPSSYNEQFF.

J is TRBJ2-5 and V is TRBV6-4; D possibly corresponds to TRBD2 (5 bases). Germline-derived CDR1 and CDR2 are MRHNA and SNTAGT. The CDR3 has 16 residues. Trimming left V 6 bases short and J 2 bases short, with 19 bases between. CDR3 DNA sequence: TGTGCCAGCAGGAGAGAGGGAGCCCCGACTCAAGAGACCCAGTACTTC. Translation gives CASRREGAPTQETQYF.

The V and J genes are TRBV27 and TRBJ2-1, with D possibly matching TRBD1 (8 bases). This CDR3 is built from 15 residues. Germline V CDR1 and CDR2: MNHEY, SMNVEV (reference sequence). Trimming stripped 6 bases from V and 8 bases from J, with 20 bases between. The chain's CDR3 is CASRGRAGGFYEQFF. CDR3 DNA: TGTGCCAGCAGGGGGAGGGCAGGGGGCTTCTATGAGCAGTTCTTC.

The V gene is TRBV9, the J gene TRBJ2-7; 7 nucleotides line up with TRBD2. The CDR3 sequence is 16 residues long. V dropped 4 bases and J dropped 0; count of bases not matched to a gene: 10. Per the germline V gene, CDR1 is SGDLS and CDR2 is YYNGEE. The CDR3 reads CASSPPAGPHSYEQYF. CDR3 sequence (DNA): TGTGCCAGCAGCCCCCCAGCGGGGCCCCACTCCTACGAGCAGTACTTC.

CDR3 nucleotides: TGTGCCAGCAGGTGGGACAGGAGATATGGCTACACCTTC. Translation: CASRWDRRYGYTF. This chain uses TRBV5-8 with TRBJ1-2, with 8 nucleotides matching TRBD1. The germline V gene encodes CDR1 SGHTS and CDR2 YDEGEE. The CDR3 runs to 13 residues. Unmatched junction bases numbered 5, after V lost 5 bases and J lost 5 bases.

The gene calls are TRBV6-1 and TRBJ2-7, with 7 nucleotides matching TRBD1. The CDR3 loop spans 14 amino acids. Germline V lookup: CDR1 MNHNS, CDR2 SASEGT. Trimming removed 7 bases from V and 0 bases from J; junction bases left unmatched: 6. CDR3 sequence: CASNAGGYSYEQYF. For the CDR3, the DNA is TGTGCCAGCAATGCAGGGGGTTACTCCTACGAGCAGTACTTC.

The V gene is TRBV4-2, the J gene TRBJ2-7, with 11 nucleotides matching TRBD2. The CDR3 consists of 17 residues. The germline gives CDR1 LGHNA, CDR2 YNFKEQ. With 0 bases clipped from V and 6 bases from J, the junction kept 10 bases outside the gene matches. The CDR3 nucleotides read TGTGCCAGCAGCCAAGATTTGCATCCGGGACTAGCGGTCGAGCAGTACTTC. This gives the protein CASSQDLHPGLAVEQYF.

This clone was counted once. This chain uses TRBV28 with TRBJ2-2, with 7 bases matching TRBD1. Germline lookup yields CDR1 MDHEN and CDR2 SYDVKM. This CDR3 contains 18 residues. J lost 5 bases, V lost 6 bases, and 18 bases had no gene match. The CDR3 sequence: CASRDFGVRQGTTGELFF. The CDR3 coding sequence is TGTGCCAGCAGGGATTTTGGGGTGAGACAGGGAACGACCGGGGAGCTGTTTTTT.

The chain employs TRBV7-9 and TRBJ2-3, with 7 bases aligning to TRBD1. V shed 5 bases and J 1 base; nucleotides not matched to a gene: 6. The CDR3 sequence is 15 residues long. CDR1 and CDR2 from the germline V gene are SEHNR and FQNEAQ (reference sequence). The CDR3 reads CASSTRTGGTDTQYF. CDR3 coding DNA: TGTGCCAGCAGCACACGGACAGGCGGCACAGATACGCAGTATTTT.

The rearrangement links TRBV5-4 to TRBJ2-1, with TRBD1 as a possible D gene (7 bases). This CDR3 is 13 amino acids long. With 2 bases removed from V and 7 bases from J, the gap between germline ends came to 10 bases. Germline CDR1 and CDR2: SGHNT and YYREEE (reference sequence). Here the CDR3 DNA reads TGTGCCAGCAGCTTTTCAGGGGGGAATGAGCAGTTCTTC. Translation: CASSFSGGNEQFF.

The chain carries TRBV5-1 and TRBJ1-4; 10 nucleotides match TRBD1. CDR1 is SGHRS, CDR2 YFSETQ, per germline. This CDR3 region has 14 residues. Unmatched junction bases numbered 3, after V lost 3 bases and J lost 7 bases. DNA for the CDR3: TGCGCCAGCAGCTCCGGACAGGGGGGTGAAAAACTGTTTTTT. Translation gives CASSSGQGGEKLFF.

The V and J genes are TRBV5-6 and TRBJ1-3; TRBD1 might be the D (6 bases). V lost 6 bases to trimming and J lost 4 bases, with 17 bases between them. The CDR3 has 15 amino acids. Germline V gene data show CDR1 as SGHDT and CDR2 as YYEEEE. CDR3: CASKARGAYGNTIYF. The CDR3 DNA reads TGTGCCAGCAAGGCGCGGGGGGCATACGGAAACACCATATATTTT.

The V call is TRBV4-2, the J call TRBJ2-1, with 11 nucleotides matching TRBD2. The CDR3 length is 16 residues. V was pared by 6 bases and J by 6 bases, with 10 bases of the junction left unmatched. Germline V CDR1 and CDR2: LGHNA, YNFKEQ. CDR3 sequence reads: CASRPSLAGGLNEQFF. The CDR3 DNA reads as TGTGCCAGCAGACCCTCTCTAGCGGGAGGACTCAATGAGCAGTTCTTC.

The chain couples TRBV4-1 to TRBJ2-7; 8 bases agree with TRBD2. CDR3 length: 15 amino acids. CDR1 and CDR2 from the germline V gene are MGHRA and YSYEKL. Trimming removed 0 bases from V and 11 bases from J; junction bases left unmatched: 12. CDR3 coding DNA: TGCGCCAGCAGCCAAGATTCCGAATTACCGGGACTAGAGTACTTC. Its translation is CASSQDSELPGLEYF.

The chain links TRBV2 to TRBJ1-5, with D possibly matching TRBD1 (6 bases). Germline values: CDR1 SNHLY, CDR2 FYNNEI. The CDR3 totals 15 residues. Trimming cost V 5 bases and J 6 bases, with 17 bases left between them. The DNA for the CDR3 is TGTGCCAGCAGTAAATTACAGGGTCTCGGTCAGCCCCAGCATTTT. Translating it yields CASSKLQGLGQPQHF.

J is TRBJ2-7 and V is TRBV11-2; D is perhaps TRBD1 (6 bases). V was pared by 1 base and J by 5 bases, with 9 bases between. The CDR3 loop spans 13 amino acids. Germline lookup yields CDR1 SGHAT and CDR2 FQNNGV. CDR3 sequence: CASSLAGAHEQYF. The CDR3 DNA reads TGTGCCAGCAGCTTAGCAGGGGCCCACGAGCAGTACTTC.

This clone was recorded only once. The chain is built from TRBV30 and TRBJ1-5; 7 bases map to TRBD1. This CDR3 comprises 15 residues. With 1 base clipped from V and 0 bases from J, the junction kept 3 bases outside the gene matches. CDR1 GTSNPN and CDR2 SVGIG come from the germline V gene (reference sequence). Here the CDR3 DNA reads TGTGCCTGGAGTGCAGGGACAGCTAGCAATCAGCCCCAGCATTTT. Residues: CAWSAGTASNQPQHF.

CDR3 bases: TGCGCCAGCAGCTCCCCTCCGGGACAGGCGGGCCACGAGCAGTACTTC. Protein product: CASSSPPGQAGHEQYF. The chain couples TRBV5-1 to TRBJ2-7; TRBD1 aligns across 8 bases. CDR1 SGHRS and CDR2 YFSETQ come from the germline V gene. With V trimmed by 3 bases and J by 5 bases, 13 bases remained unmatched. This CDR3 is 16 amino acids long.

The CDR3 reads CANQTGDDNEQFF. In nucleotides, the CDR3 is TGCGCCAACCAGACAGGGGACGACAATGAGCAGTTCTTC. This rearrangement joins TRBV5-1 to TRBJ2-1; 8 nucleotides line up with TRBD1. The germline CDR1 and CDR2 sequences are SGHRS and YFSETQ. This CDR3 contains 13 residues. Trimming at V came to 9 bases and at J to 5 bases, leaving 7 bases not matched to a gene. The complete variable domain, with remaining parts taken from reference TRBV5-1 and TRBJ2-1, reads KAGVTQTPRYLIKTRGQQVTLSCSPISGHRSVSWYQQTPGQGLQFLFEYFSETQRNKGNFPGRFSGRQFSNSRSEMNVSTLELGDSALYLCANQTGDDNEQFFGPGTRLTVL.

The J gene is TRBJ2-3, the V gene TRBV5-4, with TRBD2 matching over 14 bases. This CDR3 is built from 16 residues. V gave up 1 base and J gave up 4 bases; unmatched junction bases: 2. Germline-derived CDR1 and CDR2 are SGHNT and YYREEE (reference sequence). CDR3 in amino acids: CASSLRGLAGADTQYF. The CDR3 DNA reads TGTGCCAGCAGCTTGAGGGGACTAGCGGGAGCAGATACGCAGTATTTT. Together with reference TRBV5-4 and TRBJ2-3, the CDR3 gives the full variable domain: ETGVTQSPTHLIKTRGQQVTLRCSSQSGHNTVSWYQQALGQGPQFIFQYYREEENGRGNFPPRFSGLQFPNYSSELNVNALELDDSALYLCASSLRGLAGADTQYFGPGTRLTVL.

This rearrangement joins TRBV29-1 to TRBJ1-1, with TRBD1 matching over 8 bases. Germline lookup yields CDR1 SQVTM and CDR2 ANQGSEA. Losses at the gene ends were 7 bases for V and 4 bases for J; bases not matched to a gene: 11. The CDR3 extends over 14 amino acids. DNA for the CDR3: TGCAGCGGTCAGACAGGGGTCACGACCACTGAAGCTTTCTTT. Protein sequence: CSGQTGVTTTEAFF.

The rearrangement links TRBV4-1 to TRBJ2-7, with 8 bases fitting TRBD1. CDR1 is MGHRA, CDR2 YSYEKL, per germline. V lost 0 bases, J lost 4 bases, and 5 bases stayed unmatched. CDR3 length: 15 residues. The CDR3 is CASSQESRGQYEQYF. In DNA form, the CDR3 reads TGCGCCAGCAGCCAAGAAAGCAGGGGGCAGTACGAGCAGTACTTC.

The chain carries TRBV18 and TRBJ2-1; D might be TRBD1 (6 bases). Trimming took off 3 bases at V and 9 bases at J, with 15 bases between the two ends. CDR1 and CDR2 (germline): KGHSH, LQKENI. The CDR3 totals 14 residues. CDR3 nucleotide sequence: TGTGCCAGCTCACCCTCGACAGGACAAAGTGAGCAGTTCTTC. It yields the protein CASSPSTGQSEQFF.

J is TRBJ2-1 and V is TRBV19, with D perhaps matching TRBD2 (6 bases). The V gene lost 4 bases and the J gene lost 7 bases, with 14 bases spanning the gap. The CDR3 loop spans 14 amino acids. Germline-derived CDR1 and CDR2 are LNHDA and SQIVND (reference sequence). The CDR3 loop is CASSKIQAGNEQFF. CDR3 DNA: TGTGCCAGTAGTAAGATCCAGGCGGGGAATGAGCAGTTCTTC.

The V gene is TRBV14, the J gene TRBJ2-1, with 12 bases identical to TRBD2. The V gene's germline CDR1 is SGHDN and CDR2 FVKESK. The junction had 4 bases not matched to a gene; V was cut back by 4 bases and J by 3 bases. This CDR3 has 16 residues. For the CDR3, the DNA is TGTGCCAGCAGCCTCGGGACTAGCGGGTTCTACAATGAGCAGTTCTTC. Its translation is CASSLGTSGFYNEQFF.

This chain links TRBV2 with TRBJ2-7, with 8 nucleotides matching TRBD2. The V segment lost 4 bases and the J segment 4 bases; nucleotides outside the gene matches: 6. This CDR3 spans 14 amino acids. Looked up from germline, CDR1 is SNHLY and CDR2 is FYNNEI. CDR3: CASSVSGGTYEQYF. CDR3 coding DNA: TGTGCCAGCAGTGTAAGCGGGGGTACTTACGAGCAGTACTTC.

The V and J genes are TRBV9 and TRBJ1-1; D perhaps matches TRBD1 (6 bases). Germline V gives CDR1 SGDLS, CDR2 YYNGEE. The CDR3 is 17 residues long. Trimming removed 2 bases from V and 3 bases from J, with 20 bases in between. Here the CDR3 reads CASSVDPGGAGDTEAFF. As DNA, the CDR3 is TGTGCCAGCAGCGTCGACCCGGGGGGCGCGGGTGACACTGAAGCTTTCTTT.